A selection of T cell receptor beta chains follows, all from one sample in a study of patients and donors after allogeneic stem cell transplantation. Each CDR3 protein gets one entry after TCRdb re-called the RT-PCR reads with MiXCR. The table records about a million distinct CDR3 sequences, approximately 19% of them present only once. Specimen: blood, either unsorted or a sorted T cell fraction (not recorded which). All receptors come from a human donor who was either an allogeneic HSCT recipient or a stem cell or donor lymphocyte infusion donor (not recorded which). It is not recorded whose cells these are; they may come from a transplant donor. CDR3s include the opening cysteine and the closing phenylalanine or tryptophan.

>TRBV4-1|TRBJ2-1
CASSQDRLAGGPYNEQFF
>TRBV9|TRBJ2-2
CASSVREKRPTGELFF
>TRBV12-5|TRBJ2-7
CASGHVPYEQYF
>TRBV7-2|TRBJ2-1
CASQRERSYNEQFF
>TRBV20-1|TRBJ2-3
CSARVVSANTQYF
>TRBV6-5|TRBJ1-1
CASSYAPPTGGNTEAFF
>TRBV12-3/TRBV12-4|TRBJ1-1
CASSFPPTSNTEAFF
>TRBV20-1|TRBJ2-7
CSARDPGQGISYEQYF
>TRBV20-1|TRBJ2-7
CSAGTGSLYEQYF
>TRBV3-1|TRBJ2-5
CASSYRDWQETQYF
>TRBV29-1|TRBJ2-1
CSADMALNNEQFF
>TRBV4-1|TRBJ2-3
CASSQGGLGQYF
>TRBV18|TRBJ2-1
CASSPGTGWREQFF
>TRBV25-1|TRBJ1-6
CASSPAGVSYNSPLHF
>TRBV6-1|TRBJ2-5
CASSHLDRRGETQYF
>TRBV19|TRBJ1-1
CASSMVQGSEAFF
>TRBV7-9|TRBJ1-2
CASSSPDRAYGYTF
>TRBV6-1|TRBJ2-2
CASRSLSLAGTGELFF
>TRBV7-8|TRBJ1-1
CASSSFSGTQGAFF
>TRBV6-1|TRBJ2-1
CASIAPHSGRSYNEQFF
>TRBV20-1|TRBJ1-5
CSARTGAGQPQHF
>TRBV4-1|TRBJ2-3
CASSLPGTVTDTQYF